Below are 14 T cell receptor beta chains sequenced from a single sample in a study of shared clonotypes between healthy human individuals. Here immunoSEQ multiplex PCR was the method, and the copy in TCRdb shows in-frame clones only, minus some. The sample lists approximately 2.5 million clones, over 85% occurring once. Sequencing used naive CD4+ T cells from PBMCs. The subset was: CD45RA+ positively selected. These receptors all stem from a man aged 18-30 years in good health. Some clones in this sample may be carry-over from other donors' samples.

The chain recombines TRBV29-1 with TRBJ2-5; tentative D call: TRBD2 (5 bases). CDR1 is SQVTM and CDR2 is ANQGSEA in the germline V gene. V shed 3 bases and J shed 3 bases, with 11 bases lying between them. This CDR3 contains 13 residues. CDR3 DNA sequence: TGCAGCGTTGACGGGGTGCTAAAAGAGACCCAGTACTTC. As protein: CSVDGVLKETQYF.

The gene calls are TRBV28 and TRBJ2-4, with a possible D match to TRBD1 (6 bases). The CDR3 is 14 amino acids. Germline V gene lookup returns CDR1 MDHEN and CDR2 SYDVKM. The V gene lost 3 bases and the J gene lost 8 bases, with 14 bases spanning the gap. The CDR3 is CASSFSGGDDIQYF. Here the CDR3 DNA reads TGTGCCAGCAGTTTTTCTGGGGGCGATGACATTCAGTACTTC. The whole variable domain, remainder taken from reference TRBV28 and TRBJ2-4, is DVKVTQSSRYLVKRTGEKVFLECVQDMDHENMFWYRQDPGLGLRLIYFSYDVKMKEKGDIPEGYSVSREKKERFSLILESASTNQTSMYLCASSFSGGDDIQYFGAGTRLSVL.

The chain links TRBV5-8 to TRBJ2-3, with 7 bases identical to TRBD1. The junction had 21 bases not matched to a gene; V was cut back by 8 bases and J by 6 bases. Germline V gene data show CDR1 as SGHTS and CDR2 as YDEGEE. The CDR3 spans 17 residues. The CDR3 DNA reads TGTGCCAGAGCCCCGGGACAGATGACCGCTTCTCCTGATACGCAGTATTTT. It is translated as CARAPGQMTASPDTQYF.

This chain connects TRBV5-8 to TRBJ1-4, with D maybe TRBD1 (5 bases). V shed 4 bases and J shed 3 bases, with 13 bases lying between them. The germline gives CDR1 SGHTS, CDR2 YDEGEE. The CDR3 length is 15 residues. This CDR3 reads CASSKRGLANEKLFF. In DNA form, the CDR3 reads TGTGCCAGCAGCAAAAGGGGTTTAGCTAATGAAAAACTGTTTTTT.

V is TRBV19 and J is TRBJ2-7; TRBD1 or TRBD2 may be the D gene (5 bases each). The CDR3 spans 13 residues. CDR1 and CDR2 from the germline V gene are LNHDA and SQIVND (reference sequence). V was shortened by 3 bases and J by 2 bases, with 8 bases between the two germline ends. CDR3 residues: CASSMGRTYEQYF. The CDR3 coding sequence is TGTGCCAGTAGTATGGGACGGACCTACGAGCAGTACTTC.

This clone has only one observation. The rearrangement links TRBV4-1 to TRBJ2-7; D is perhaps TRBD1 or TRBD2 (5 bases each). The CDR3 extends over 17 amino acids. With 2 bases removed from V and 0 bases from J, the gap between germline ends came to 17 bases. Germline CDR1 reads MGHRA; CDR2 reads YSYEKL. CDR3 in amino acids: CASSQKEGTTNSYEQYF. As DNA, the CDR3 is TGCGCCAGCAGCCAAAAAGAGGGGACGACTAACTCCTACGAGCAGTACTTC.

The J gene is TRBJ1-2, the V gene TRBV6-1, with no clear D. Germline V gives CDR1 MNHNS, CDR2 SASEGT. Trimming took off 4 bases at V and 8 bases at J, with 11 bases between the two ends. This CDR3 spans 12 amino acids. The CDR3 nucleotides read TGTGCCAGCAGTGTTGGGGAGGGCGGCTACACCTTC. It encodes CASSVGEGGYTF.

The J gene is TRBJ2-7, the V gene TRBV6-5; TRBD1 matches 8 bases. Germline loops: CDR1 MNHEY, CDR2 SVGAGI. Germline trimming cut 5 bases from V and 5 bases from J; bases unmatched to any gene: 2. The CDR3 spans 12 residues. The CDR3 bases are TGTGCCAGCAGTCCGACAGGGGACGAGCAGTACTTC. The encoded protein is CASSPTGDEQYF.

V is TRBV11-2 and J is TRBJ2-2; 12 nucleotides align to TRBD2. CDR1 and CDR2 from the germline V gene are SGHAT and FQNNGV. This CDR3 has 16 amino acids. Trimming took 3 bases from V and 6 from J; bases not matched to a gene: 5. CDR3 coding DNA: TGTGCCAGCAGCTTTATCCTAGCGGGAGGGGCCGGGGAGCTGTTTTTT. This sequence encodes CASSFILAGGAGELFF. The full variable domain, in which reference TRBV11-2 and TRBJ2-2 provide the parts outside the CDR3, is EAGVAQSPRYKIIEKRQSVAFWCNPISGHATLYWYQQILGQGPKLLIQFQNNGVVDDSQLPKDRFSAERLKGVDSTLKIQPAKLEDSAVYLCASSFILAGGAGELFFGEGSRLTVL.

In its sample, this clone was seen once. The same CDR3 also results from other DNA sequences found in this sample. The V gene is TRBV6-5, the J gene TRBJ1-5; no clear D gene. V was clipped by 2 bases and J by 7 bases, with 9 bases between them. Germline V gene lookup returns CDR1 MNHEY and CDR2 SVGAGI. The CDR3 extends over 13 amino acids. As DNA, the CDR3 is TGTGCCAGCAGTTACCGGGGTGGACAGCCCCAGCATTTT. The encoded protein is CASSYRGGQPQHF.

This chain uses TRBV2 with TRBJ2-7; D tentatively fits TRBD1 or TRBD2 (5 bases each). This CDR3 has 12 amino acids. Germline V gives CDR1 SNHLY, CDR2 FYNNEI. The CDR3 loop reads CASRAPGREQYF. CDR3 bases: TGTGCAAGCCGGGCCCCGGGGCGCGAGCAGTACTTC.

This chain uses TRBV7-3 with TRBJ1-1, with D tentatively TRBD1 (5 bases). V shed 3 bases and J shed 0 bases, with 8 bases lying between them. Per the germline V gene, CDR1 is SGHTA and CDR2 is FQGTGA. The CDR3 spans 14 residues. As DNA, the CDR3 is TGTGCCAGCAGCTTTGACAGCCTGAACACTGAAGCTTTCTTT. This translates into CASSFDSLNTEAFF. Variable domain in full (rest from reference TRBV7-3 and TRBJ1-1): GAGVSQTPSNKVTEKGKYVELRCDPISGHTALYWYRQSLGQGPEFLIYFQGTGAADDSGLPNDRFFAVRPEGSVSTLKIQRTERGDSAVYLCASSFDSLNTEAFFGQGTRLTVV.

The rearrangement links TRBV29-1 to TRBJ2-1; 14 nucleotides align to TRBD2. V dropped 4 bases and J dropped 9; count of bases not matched to a gene: 8. The germline V gene encodes CDR1 SQVTM and CDR2 ANQGSEA. This CDR3 spans 15 amino acids. The CDR3 spells CSVAPGLAGVGEQFF. CDR3 bases: TGCAGCGTTGCCCCGGGACTAGCGGGAGTAGGTGAGCAGTTCTTC.

J is TRBJ2-1 and V is TRBV9; 8 positions agree with TRBD1. Germline V gene data show CDR1 as SGDLS and CDR2 as YYNGEE. J was trimmed by 7 bases and V by 3 bases; bases with no gene match: 6. The CDR3 sequence is 14 residues long. The CDR3 DNA sequence: TGTGCCAGCAGCGGAGCAGGGGGCGGGAATGAGCAGTTCTTC. Its protein product is CASSGAGGGNEQFF.